This T cell receptor (beta chain) emerged from a study of T cell responses to AZD1222 COVID-19 vaccine. Study-wide results and caveats: Across spike, vaccine-associated CD4 TCRs were found, dominant at 160-218 and 743-854. Just 5 to 7 AZD1222 recipients were seropositive at baseline. Clonal diversity may have been underestimated in mostly white British donors.

Sequencing was performed with immunoSEQ multiplex PCR; in TCRdb, only in-frame clones are kept and a portion is missing. Among approximately 190,000 clones listed, around 92% were seen once. Note on this clone: Its antigen is currently unknown.

CDR3 length equals 16 residues. Germline CDR1 MDHEN, CDR2 SYDVKM. The trim removed 5 bases at V and 7 bases at J, leaving 11 bases unmatched. The specimen was peripheral blood, collected on day 0 of AZD1222 vaccination. The TCR comes from an adult in good health. The chain employs TRBV28 and TRBJ2-2; 9 nucleotides match TRBD1. The CDR3 spells CASSPPGQGWIGELFF. The DNA of the CDR3 is TGTGCCAGCAGTCCACCGGGACAGGGTTGGATCGGGGAGCTGTTTTTT.